The present entry profiles one T cell receptor beta chain with its context. This CDR3 has 13 amino acids. The ends were cut back, 0 bases at V and 4 bases at J, with 7 bases in the middle. The germline V gene has CDR1 SGHNT and CDR2 YYREEE (reference sequence). This sample is drawn from a study of OX40 agonist ivuxolimab in advanced cancers. Only in-frame clones appear in the TCRdb table, and some are missing; sequencing was by immunoSEQ multiplex PCR. The sample holds 90,000 to 100,000 clones; 70% to 90% are singletons and the top ten take 0.8% to 1%. This receptor was identified in an adult with an advanced solid tumor such as melanoma, head and neck, liver or kidney cancer. The chain employs TRBV5-4 and TRBJ1-2; maybe TRBD1 (5 bases). Sequences were derived from CD4+ or CD8+ T cells sorted from blood, sampled in a trial of the OX40 agonist ivuxolimab. The CDR3 spells CASSLARAYGYTF. The CDR3 DNA reads as TGTGCCAGCAGCTTGGCCAGGGCCTATGGCTACACCTTC.